The rows below give T cell receptor beta chains drawn from one sample of a study of radiotherapy plus CTLA-4 blockade in lung cancer. Assay: immunoSEQ multiplex PCR; the TCRdb copy retains only in-frame clones and omits some. The repertoire has tens of thousands of clones, about four fifths of them found once; the top ten carry around 4%. The sample was peripheral blood, taken from a patient treated with radiotherapy plus ipilimumab. These receptors were obtained from a human donor with non-small cell lung cancer who had a partial response to radiotherapy plus ipilimumab. Some clones in this sample may be carry-over from other donors' samples. Both conserved end residues are trimmed from each CDR3.

j_call v_call cdr3_aa
TRBJ1-2 TRBV6-5 ASSSTGGVDGYT
TRBJ1-1 TRBV7-9 ASSLAGRYEDTEAF
TRBJ1-4 TRBV2 ASALEGEKLF
TRBJ2-7 TRBV19 ASSPGQDRYEQY
TRBJ2-7 TRBV27 AGPSYEQY
TRBJ2-5 TRBV6-6 ASTGGVGETQY
TRBJ2-6 TRBV7-9 ASSPSTGPGANVLT
TRBJ2-1 TRBV18 ASSPFLSGRSYNEQF
TRBJ2-1 TRBV5-1 ASSYRTGALNEQF
TRBJ2-7 TRBV19 ASSIAGIYEQY
TRBJ1-2 TRBV7-9 ASSKQGIYGYT
TRBJ2-1 TRBV9 ASGGLAGLYNEQF
TRBJ2-1 TRBV9 ASSTNPGQGTYNEQF
NA TRBV7-8 ASSPRGQGVHEQY
TRBJ2-5 TRBV6-1 ASSLERHFQY
TRBJ2-3 TRBV7-8 ASSRGAGGPTDTQY
TRBJ2-1 TRBV5-1 ASTLAGGYNEQF
TRBJ2-7 TRBV27 ASSRDWSSYEQY
TRBJ2-7 TRBV15 ATSRDRGHYEQY
TRBJ1-2 TRBV6-5 ASSPNRGYGYT
TRBJ2-7 TRBV6-5 ASSYSRVRNYEQY
TRBJ1-4 TRBV5-1 ASSSLPGQGSTNEKLF
TRBJ2-2 TRBV2 ASKGDTNTGELF
TRBJ2-7 TRBV6-6 ASRNPRAGGYEQY
TRBJ2-5 TRBV18 ASSPVSGGKETQY
TRBJ2-7 TRBV6-1 ASRPSPGLAHEQY
TRBJ2-7 TRBV29-1 SVGRRRGSSYEQY
TRBJ2-7 TRBV7-2 ASSHAGAYEQY
TRBJ1-4 TRBV5-6 ASSPGRGEKLF
TRBJ1-5 TRBV6-4 ASITGQGNFVDQPQH
TRBJ1-2 TRBV28 ASSFWGAWGYT
TRBJ2-3 TRBV27 ASSLATLTDTQY
TRBJ2-2 TRBV5-1 ASSLDRPNTGELF
TRBJ2-4 TRBV7-2 ASSLVGRDIQY
TRBJ2-7 TRBV5-1 ASSLGGFSYEQY
TRBJ1-6 TRBV28 ASSLAGRPSPLH
TRBJ1-4 TRBV7-9 ASSISATNEKLF